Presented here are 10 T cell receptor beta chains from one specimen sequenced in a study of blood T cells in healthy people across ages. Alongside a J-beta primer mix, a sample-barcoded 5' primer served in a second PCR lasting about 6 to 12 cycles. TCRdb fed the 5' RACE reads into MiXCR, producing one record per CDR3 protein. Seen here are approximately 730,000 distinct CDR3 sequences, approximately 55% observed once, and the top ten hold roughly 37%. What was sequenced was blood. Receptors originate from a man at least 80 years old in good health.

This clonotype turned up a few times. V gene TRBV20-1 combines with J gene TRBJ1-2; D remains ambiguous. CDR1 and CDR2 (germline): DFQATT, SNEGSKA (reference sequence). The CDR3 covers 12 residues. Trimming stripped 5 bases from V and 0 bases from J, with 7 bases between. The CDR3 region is CSASLSNYGYTF. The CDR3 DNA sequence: TGCAGTGCTTCCTTATCTAACTATGGCTACACCTTC.

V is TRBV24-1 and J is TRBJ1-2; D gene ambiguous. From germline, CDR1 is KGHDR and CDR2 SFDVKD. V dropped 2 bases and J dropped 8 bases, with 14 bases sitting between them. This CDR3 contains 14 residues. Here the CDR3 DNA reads TGTGCCACCAGTGATTGGGCAGGTCTGGGAGGCTACACCTTC. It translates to CATSDWAGLGGYTF.

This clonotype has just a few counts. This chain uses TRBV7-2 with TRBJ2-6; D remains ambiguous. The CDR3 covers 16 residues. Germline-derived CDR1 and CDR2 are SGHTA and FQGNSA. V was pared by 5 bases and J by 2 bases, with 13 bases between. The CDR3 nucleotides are TGTGCCAGCAGCATGGCTGGAAGCCCTGGGGCCAACGTCCTGACTTTC. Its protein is CASSMAGSPGANVLTF. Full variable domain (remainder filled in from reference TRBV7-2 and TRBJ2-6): GAGVSQSPSNKVTEKGKDVELRCDPISGHTALYWYRQSLGQGLEFLIYFQGNSAPDKSGLPSDRFSAERTGGSVSTLTIQRTQQEDSAVYLCASSMAGSPGANVLTFGAGSRLTVL.

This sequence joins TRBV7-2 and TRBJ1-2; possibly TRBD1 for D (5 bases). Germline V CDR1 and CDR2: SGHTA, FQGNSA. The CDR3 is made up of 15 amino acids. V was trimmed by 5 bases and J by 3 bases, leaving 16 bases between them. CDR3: CASSILRDGDYGYTF. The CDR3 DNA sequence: TGTGCCAGCAGCATACTAAGGGACGGCGACTATGGCTACACCTTC. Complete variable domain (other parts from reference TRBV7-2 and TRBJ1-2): GAGVSQSPSNKVTEKGKDVELRCDPISGHTALYWYRQSLGQGLEFLIYFQGNSAPDKSGLPSDRFSAERTGGSVSTLTIQRTQQEDSAVYLCASSILRDGDYGYTFGSGTRLTVV.

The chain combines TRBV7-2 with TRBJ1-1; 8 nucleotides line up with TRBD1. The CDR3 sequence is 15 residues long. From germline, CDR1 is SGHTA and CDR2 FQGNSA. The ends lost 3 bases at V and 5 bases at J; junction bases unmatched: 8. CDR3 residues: CASSFEQGARTEAFF. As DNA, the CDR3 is TGTGCCAGCAGCTTCGAGCAGGGGGCGAGGACTGAAGCTTTCTTT. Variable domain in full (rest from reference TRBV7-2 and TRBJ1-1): GAGVSQSPSNKVTEKGKDVELRCDPISGHTALYWYRQSLGQGLEFLIYFQGNSAPDKSGLPSDRFSAERTGGSVSTLTIQRTQQEDSAVYLCASSFEQGARTEAFFGQGTRLTVV.

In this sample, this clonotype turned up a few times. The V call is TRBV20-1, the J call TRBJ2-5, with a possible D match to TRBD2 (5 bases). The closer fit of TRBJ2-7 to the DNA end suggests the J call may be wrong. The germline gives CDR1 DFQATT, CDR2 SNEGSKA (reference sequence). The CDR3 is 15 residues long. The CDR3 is CSARDKQRSTYEQYF. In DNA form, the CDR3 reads TGCAGTGCTAGAGATAAACAGCGGAGTACCTACGAGCAGTACTTC.

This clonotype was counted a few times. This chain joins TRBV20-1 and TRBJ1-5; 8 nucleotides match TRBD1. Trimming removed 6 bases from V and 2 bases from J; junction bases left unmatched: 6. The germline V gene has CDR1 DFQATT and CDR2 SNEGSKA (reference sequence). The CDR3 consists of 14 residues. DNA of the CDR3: TGCAGTGCAAGGACAGGGCAAGGCAATCAGCCCCAGCATTTT. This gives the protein CSARTGQGNQPQHF.

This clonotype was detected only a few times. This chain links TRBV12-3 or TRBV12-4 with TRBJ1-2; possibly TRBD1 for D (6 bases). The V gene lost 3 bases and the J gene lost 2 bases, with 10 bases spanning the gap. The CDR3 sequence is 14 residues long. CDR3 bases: TGTGCCAGCAGTTTGGACAGCCTCAACTATGGCTACACCTTC. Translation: CASSLDSLNYGYTF.

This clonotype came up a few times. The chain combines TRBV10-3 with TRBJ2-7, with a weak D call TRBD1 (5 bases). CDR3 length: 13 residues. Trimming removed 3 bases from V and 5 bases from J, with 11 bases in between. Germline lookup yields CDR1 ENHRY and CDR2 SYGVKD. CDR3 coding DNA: TGTGCCATCAGTGACAGGGTCTCTGACGAGCAGTACTTC. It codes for CAISDRVSDEQYF.

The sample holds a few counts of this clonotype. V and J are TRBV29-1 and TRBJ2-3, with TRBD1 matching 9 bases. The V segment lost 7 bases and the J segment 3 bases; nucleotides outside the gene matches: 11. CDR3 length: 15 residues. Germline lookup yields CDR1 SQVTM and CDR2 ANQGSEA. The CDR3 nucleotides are TGCAGCGCCTCGCGTGGGACAGGGATGACAGATACGCAGTATTTT. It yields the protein CSASRGTGMTDTQYF.